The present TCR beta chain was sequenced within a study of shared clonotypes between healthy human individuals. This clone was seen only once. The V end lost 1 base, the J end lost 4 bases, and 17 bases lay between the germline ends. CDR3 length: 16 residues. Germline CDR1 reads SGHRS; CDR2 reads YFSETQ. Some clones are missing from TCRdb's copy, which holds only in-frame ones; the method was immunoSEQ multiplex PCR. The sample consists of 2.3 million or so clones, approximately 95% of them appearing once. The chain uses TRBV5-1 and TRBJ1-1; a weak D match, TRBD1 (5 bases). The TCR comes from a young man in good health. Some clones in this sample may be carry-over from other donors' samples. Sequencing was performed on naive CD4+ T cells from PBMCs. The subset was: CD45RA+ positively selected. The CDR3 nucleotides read TGCGCCAGCAGCTTGTTTGGGGATAACGGGGGCACTGAAGCTTTCTTT. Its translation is CASSLFGDNGGTEAFF. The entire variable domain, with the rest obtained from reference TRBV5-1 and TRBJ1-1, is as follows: KAGVTQTPRYLIKTRGQQVTLSCSPISGHRSVSWYQQTPGQGLQFLFEYFSETQRNKGNFPGRFSGRQFSNSRSEMNVSTLELGDSALYLCASSLFGDNGGTEAFFGQGTRLTVV.